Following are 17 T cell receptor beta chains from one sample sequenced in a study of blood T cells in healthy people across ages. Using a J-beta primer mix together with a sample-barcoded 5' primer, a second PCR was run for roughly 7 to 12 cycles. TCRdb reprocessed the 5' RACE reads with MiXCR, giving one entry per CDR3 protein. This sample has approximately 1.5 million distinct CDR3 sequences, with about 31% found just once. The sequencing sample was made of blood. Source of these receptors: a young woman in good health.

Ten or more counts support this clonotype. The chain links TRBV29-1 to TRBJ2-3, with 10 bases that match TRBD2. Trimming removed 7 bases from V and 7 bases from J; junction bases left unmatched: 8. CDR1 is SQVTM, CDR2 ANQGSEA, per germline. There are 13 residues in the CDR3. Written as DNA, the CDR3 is TGCAGCGCCATTAGCGGGGGGTGGAATACGCAGTATTTT. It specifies CSAISGGWNTQYF.

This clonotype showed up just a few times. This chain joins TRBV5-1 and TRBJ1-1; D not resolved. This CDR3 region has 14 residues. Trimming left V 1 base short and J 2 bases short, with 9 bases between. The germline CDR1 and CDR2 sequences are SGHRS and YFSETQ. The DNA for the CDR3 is TGCGCCAGCAGCTTGTCACCCGATAACACTGAAGCTTTCTTT. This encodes CASSLSPDNTEAFF. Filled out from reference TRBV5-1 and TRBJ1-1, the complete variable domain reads KAGVTQTPRYLIKTRGQQVTLSCSPISGHRSVSWYQQTPGQGLQFLFEYFSETQRNKGNFPGRFSGRQFSNSRSEMNVSTLELGDSALYLCASSLSPDNTEAFFGQGTRLTVV.

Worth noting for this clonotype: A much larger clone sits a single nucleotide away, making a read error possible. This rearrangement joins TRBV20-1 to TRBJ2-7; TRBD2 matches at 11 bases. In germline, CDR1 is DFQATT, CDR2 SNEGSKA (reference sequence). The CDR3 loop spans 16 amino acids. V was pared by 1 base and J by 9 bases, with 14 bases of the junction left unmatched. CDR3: CSARVDSGGAWDGQYF. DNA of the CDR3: TGCAGTGCTAGAGTTGATAGCGGGGGGGCCTGGGACGGGCAGTACTTC.

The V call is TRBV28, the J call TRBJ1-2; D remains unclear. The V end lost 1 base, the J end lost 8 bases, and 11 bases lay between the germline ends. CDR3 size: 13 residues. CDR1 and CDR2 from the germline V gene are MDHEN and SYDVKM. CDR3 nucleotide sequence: TGTGCCAGCAGTTTATCGAGCAGCTGGGGCTACACCTTC. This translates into CASSLSSSWGYTF.

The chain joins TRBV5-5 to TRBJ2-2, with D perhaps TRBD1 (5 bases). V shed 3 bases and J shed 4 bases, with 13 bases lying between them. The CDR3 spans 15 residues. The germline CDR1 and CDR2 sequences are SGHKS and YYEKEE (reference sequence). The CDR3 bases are TGTGCCAGCAGCTCGGCCCCCAGGGCCACCGGGGAGCTGTTTTTT. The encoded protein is CASSSAPRATGELFF.

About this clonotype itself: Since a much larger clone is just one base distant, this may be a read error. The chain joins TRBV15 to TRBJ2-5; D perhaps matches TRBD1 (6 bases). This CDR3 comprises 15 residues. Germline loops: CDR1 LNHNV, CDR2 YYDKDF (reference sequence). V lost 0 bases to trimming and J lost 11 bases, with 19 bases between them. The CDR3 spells CATSREGTAKGEQYF. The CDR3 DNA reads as TGTGCCACCAGCAGAGAGGGGACGGCAAAGGGGGAGCAGTACTTC.

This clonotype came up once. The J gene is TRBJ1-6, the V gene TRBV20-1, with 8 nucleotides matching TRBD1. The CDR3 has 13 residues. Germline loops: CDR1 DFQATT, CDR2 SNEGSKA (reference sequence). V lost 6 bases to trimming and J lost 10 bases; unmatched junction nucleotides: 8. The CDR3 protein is CSAEDRGQSPLHF. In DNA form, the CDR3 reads TGCAGTGCCGAAGACAGGGGACAATCACCCCTCCACTTT.

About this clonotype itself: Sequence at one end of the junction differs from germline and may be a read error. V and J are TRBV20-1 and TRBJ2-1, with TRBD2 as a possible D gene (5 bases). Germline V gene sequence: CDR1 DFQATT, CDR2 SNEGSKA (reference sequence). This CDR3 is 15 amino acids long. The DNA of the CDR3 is TGTAGTGCTAAGGCTGAGAGGGAGACCTACAATGAGCAGTTCTTC. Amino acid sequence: CSAKAERETYNEQFF.

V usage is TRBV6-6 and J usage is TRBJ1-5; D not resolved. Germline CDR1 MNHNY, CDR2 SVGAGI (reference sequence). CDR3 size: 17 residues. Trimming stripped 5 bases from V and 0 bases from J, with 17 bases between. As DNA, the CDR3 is TGTGCCAGCAGTCGGACCACGAGCGGCTATAGCAATCAGCCCCAGCATTTT. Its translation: CASSRTTSGYSNQPQHF.

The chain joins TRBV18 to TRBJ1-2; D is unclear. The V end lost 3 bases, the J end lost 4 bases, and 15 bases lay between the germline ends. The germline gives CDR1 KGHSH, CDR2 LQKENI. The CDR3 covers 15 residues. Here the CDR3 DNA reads TGTGCCAGCTCACCCTCGGCAGCAACCATCTATGGCTACACCTTC. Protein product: CASSPSAATIYGYTF.

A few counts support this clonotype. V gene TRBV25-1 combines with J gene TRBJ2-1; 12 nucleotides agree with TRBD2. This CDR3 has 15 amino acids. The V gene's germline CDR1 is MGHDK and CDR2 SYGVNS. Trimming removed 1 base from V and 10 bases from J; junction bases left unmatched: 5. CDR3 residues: CASSEFAGLAGEQFF. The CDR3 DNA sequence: TGTGCCAGCAGTGAATTCGCCGGACTAGCGGGGGAGCAGTTCTTC.

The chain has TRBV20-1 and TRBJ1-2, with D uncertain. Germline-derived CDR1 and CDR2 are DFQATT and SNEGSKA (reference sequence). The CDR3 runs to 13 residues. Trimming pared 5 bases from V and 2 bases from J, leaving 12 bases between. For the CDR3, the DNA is TGCAGTGCTGGCACAGATTTGAACTATGGCTACACCTTC. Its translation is CSAGTDLNYGYTF.

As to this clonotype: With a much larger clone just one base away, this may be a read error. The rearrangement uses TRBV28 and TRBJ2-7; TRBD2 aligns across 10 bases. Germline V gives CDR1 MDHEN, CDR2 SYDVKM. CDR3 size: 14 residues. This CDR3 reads CTSLRTSGSYEQYF. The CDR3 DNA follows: TGTACCAGCCTCCGGACTAGCGGCTCCTACGAGCAGTACTTC.

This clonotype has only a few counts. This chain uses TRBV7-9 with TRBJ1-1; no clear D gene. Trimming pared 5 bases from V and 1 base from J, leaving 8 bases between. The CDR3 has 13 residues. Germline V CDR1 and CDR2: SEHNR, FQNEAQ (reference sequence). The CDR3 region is CASSSTQNTEAFF. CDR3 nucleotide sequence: TGTGCCAGCAGCAGCACTCAGAACACTGAAGCTTTCTTT.

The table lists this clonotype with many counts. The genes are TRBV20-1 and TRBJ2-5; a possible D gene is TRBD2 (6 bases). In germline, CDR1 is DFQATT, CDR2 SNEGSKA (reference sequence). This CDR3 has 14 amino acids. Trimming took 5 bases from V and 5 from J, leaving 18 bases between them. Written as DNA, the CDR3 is TGCAGTGCTGGACCGGGACTGCGATACGAGACCCAGTACTTC. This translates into CSAGPGLRYETQYF.

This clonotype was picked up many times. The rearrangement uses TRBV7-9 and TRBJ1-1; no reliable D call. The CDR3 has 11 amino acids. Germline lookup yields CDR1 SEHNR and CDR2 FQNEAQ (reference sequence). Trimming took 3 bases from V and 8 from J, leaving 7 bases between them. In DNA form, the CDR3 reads TGTGCCAGCAGCTTGGGGATCGAAGCTTTCTTT. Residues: CASSLGIEAFF.

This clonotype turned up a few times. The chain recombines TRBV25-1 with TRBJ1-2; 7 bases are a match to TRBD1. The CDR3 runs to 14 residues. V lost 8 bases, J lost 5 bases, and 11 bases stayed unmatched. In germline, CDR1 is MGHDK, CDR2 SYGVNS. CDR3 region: CASENAGTAYGYTF. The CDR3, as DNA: TGTGCCAGCGAAAACGCCGGGACAGCTTATGGCTACACCTTC.